This passage covers 24 T cell receptor beta chains from one sample sequenced in a study of blood T cell repertoires in COVID-19. Libraries were prepared by immunoSEQ multiplex PCR; TCRdb keeps only in-frame clonotypes and omits some of them. The sample holds approximately 180,000 clones; about 86% are singletons and the top ten take about 12%. The sample consisted of peripheral blood. These receptors originate from a woman in her 70s with COVID-19, enrolled during active disease.

The V and J genes are TRBV14 and TRBJ1-6, with 7 bases matching TRBD1. The CDR3 runs 13 residues. CDR1 and CDR2 from the germline V gene are SGHDN and FVKESK. Trimming took 4 bases from V and 9 from J; bases not matched to a gene: 3. The DNA for the CDR3 is TGTGCCAGCAGCCGACAGGGTTCTTCACCCCTCCACTTT. Its protein is CASSRQGSSPLHF.

The V call is TRBV3-1 (or the pseudogene TRBV3-2), the J call TRBJ1-1; 8 positions match TRBD1. CDR1 and CDR2 (germline): LGHDT, YNNKEL (reference sequence). After removal of 1 base from V and 6 bases from J, the junction contained 4 bases not matched to a gene. CDR3 length: 14 amino acids. CDR3 residues: CASSQADRESEAFF. For the CDR3, the DNA is TGTGCCAGCAGCCAAGCGGACAGGGAGTCTGAAGCTTTCTTT.

V usage is TRBV5-1 and J usage is TRBJ2-5, with 9 bases lining up with TRBD1. CDR1 and CDR2 (germline): SGHRS, YFSETQ. The V gene end was trimmed by 4 bases and the J gene end by 2 bases; junction bases not matched to a gene: 3. The CDR3 has 14 residues. CDR3 amino acids: CASSVTGGQETQYF. In DNA, the CDR3 is TGCGCCAGCAGCGTGACAGGGGGTCAAGAGACCCAGTACTTC.

This clone was counted ten times or more. The chain couples TRBV30 to TRBJ2-7; possibly TRBD1 for D (6 bases). Trimming pared 1 base from V and 2 bases from J, leaving 15 bases between. The CDR3 loop spans 15 amino acids. CDR1 is GTSNPN and CDR2 is SVGIG in the germline V gene (reference sequence). CDR3 loop: CAWSGGPFRTYEQYF. CDR3 bases: TGTGCCTGGAGTGGGGGGCCCTTCCGAACCTACGAGCAGTACTTC.

As to this clone: Other DNA sequences in the same sample also yield this CDR3. This chain joins TRBV5-4 and TRBJ2-7; unclear D gene. Trimming pared 3 bases from V and 3 bases from J, leaving 4 bases between. CDR3 length equals 11 residues. The germline CDR1 and CDR2 sequences are SGHNT and YYREEE (reference sequence). CDR3: CASSSNYEQYF. The CDR3 DNA sequence: TGTGCCAGCAGCTCCAACTACGAGCAGTACTTC. Complete variable domain (other parts from reference TRBV5-4 and TRBJ2-7): ETGVTQSPTHLIKTRGQQVTLRCSSQSGHNTVSWYQQALGQGPQFIFQYYREEENGRGNFPPRFSGLQFPNYSSELNVNALELDDSALYLCASSSNYEQYFGPGTRLTVT.

The genes are TRBV29-1 and TRBJ2-3; weak D call: TRBD1 (5 bases). The CDR3 has 14 residues. V lost 4 bases and J 2 bases, leaving 13 bases between the germline ends. Germline lookup yields CDR1 SQVTM and CDR2 ANQGSEA. The CDR3 region has the DNA TGCAGCGTTGCTAGGGGCGGAGACACAGATACGCAGTATTTT. Its translation: CSVARGGDTDTQYF.

The rearrangement joins TRBV19 to TRBJ2-1; TRBD2 matches 7 bases. Unmatched junction bases numbered 7, after V lost 1 base and J lost 4 bases. The CDR3 has 16 amino acids. CDR1 and CDR2 from the germline V gene are LNHDA and SQIVND (reference sequence). CDR3 protein: CASSIAGRTPYNEQFF. The CDR3 DNA reads TGTGCCAGTAGTATAGCCGGGAGGACCCCTTACAATGAGCAGTTCTTC.

The chain links TRBV6-5 to TRBJ1-6; D is ambiguous. CDR3 length: 13 residues. V lost 4 bases and J lost 8, with 9 bases in between. Germline-derived CDR1 and CDR2 are MNHEY and SVGAGI. CDR3 DNA sequence: TGTGCCAGCAGTTTACAGTTGGATTCACCCCTCCACTTT. It codes for CASSLQLDSPLHF.

The chain combines TRBV30 with TRBJ1-2, with D hard to call. The germline CDR1 and CDR2 sequences are GTSNPN and SVGIG (reference sequence). V lost 2 bases and J lost 5, with 12 bases in between. CDR3 size: 13 residues. The chain's CDR3 is CAWSLREAYGYTF. DNA for the CDR3: TGTGCCTGGAGTCTGCGGGAGGCTTATGGCTACACCTTC.

This clone was seen a single time. This rearrangement joins TRBV27 to TRBJ1-2; TRBD1 matches at 7 bases. The CDR3 consists of 15 residues. V shed 0 bases and J 5 bases; nucleotides not matched to a gene: 6. The germline V gene has CDR1 MNHEY and CDR2 SMNVEV (reference sequence). CDR3 sequence: CASSLSRGLWYGYTF. The CDR3 DNA is TGTGCCAGCAGTTTATCTAGGGGGCTATGGTATGGCTACACCTTC.

The chain carries TRBV12-3 or TRBV12-4 and TRBJ1-1; TRBD1 matches 7 bases. The CDR3 spans 13 residues. Trimming at V came to 5 bases and at J to 11 bases, leaving 11 bases not matched to a gene. The CDR3 coding sequence is TGTGCCAGCAGTCAAATCACAGGGGCCGAGGCTTTCTTT. This sequence encodes CASSQITGAEAFF.

This chain uses TRBV11-2 with TRBJ2-5; the D is unclear. Per the germline V gene, CDR1 is SGHAT and CDR2 is FQNNGV. The CDR3 is made up of 11 amino acids. With 3 bases removed from V and 3 bases from J, the gap between germline ends came to 2 bases. The CDR3 DNA reads TGTGCCAGCAGCTTTAAAGAGACCCAGTACTTC. This gives the protein CASSFKETQYF.

This chain uses TRBV11-3 with TRBJ2-3; TRBD1 matches at 8 bases. V was clipped by 1 base and J by 2 bases; unmatched bases: 2. This CDR3 is 15 amino acids long. CDR1 and CDR2 (germline): SGHNT, YENEEA. The CDR3 region has the DNA TGTGCCAGCAGCTTAGCGGGACAGGACACAGATACGCAGTATTTT. Translated, it gives CASSLAGQDTDTQYF.

This chain links TRBV6-2 or TRBV6-3 with TRBJ2-3, with 9 bases fitting TRBD1. V shed 4 bases and J 2 bases; nucleotides not matched to a gene: 10. Looked up from germline, CDR1 is MNHEY and CDR2 is SVGEGT. CDR3 length: 17 amino acids. The CDR3 region is CASSSRDRVGVTDTQYF. CDR3 DNA sequence: TGTGCCAGCAGTTCCCGGGACAGGGTTGGAGTCACAGATACGCAGTATTTT.

This chain joins TRBV5-1 and TRBJ2-7; 7 bases are a match to TRBD2. Germline V gene data show CDR1 as SGHRS and CDR2 as YFSETQ. V trimming: 0 bases; J trimming: 5 bases; junction bases outside the gene matches: 8. The CDR3 sequence is 15 residues long. The CDR3 reads CASSLVFGRRDEQYF. CDR3 nucleotides: TGCGCCAGCAGCTTGGTGTTCGGGAGGCGGGACGAGCAGTACTTC. The variable domain in full, completed from reference TRBV5-1 and TRBJ2-7, reads KAGVTQTPRYLIKTRGQQVTLSCSPISGHRSVSWYQQTPGQGLQFLFEYFSETQRNKGNFPGRFSGRQFSNSRSEMNVSTLELGDSALYLCASSLVFGRRDEQYFGPGTRLTVT.

The chain recombines TRBV3-1 (or the pseudogene TRBV3-2) with TRBJ2-7; 13 bases agree with TRBD2. The CDR3 extends over 17 amino acids. Germline CDR1 is LGHDT and CDR2 is YNNKEL (reference sequence). V lost 6 bases to trimming and J lost 2 bases; unmatched junction nucleotides: 10. The CDR3 DNA follows: TGTGCCAGCAGTAACGGACTAGCGGGAGCGCGAGCCTACGAGCAGTACTTC. Translation: CASSNGLAGARAYEQYF.

This chain uses TRBV2 with TRBJ2-5; 12 nucleotides match TRBD2. Trimming removed 5 bases from V and 4 bases from J; junction bases left unmatched: 5. In germline, CDR1 is SNHLY, CDR2 FYNNEI. The CDR3 length is 15 residues. The CDR3 loop is CASSFETSGRETQYF. The DNA of the CDR3 is TGTGCCAGCAGTTTTGAGACTAGCGGGAGAGAGACCCAGTACTTC.

This chain connects TRBV18 to TRBJ2-1, with a weak D call TRBD2 (6 bases). The CDR3 sequence is 17 residues long. V lost 1 base, J lost 0 bases, and 13 bases lay in between. Germline V gene sequence: CDR1 KGHSH, CDR2 LQKENI. CDR3 amino acids: CASSPRASESSYNEQFF. The CDR3 DNA is TGTGCCAGCTCACCACGGGCTAGCGAAAGCTCCTACAATGAGCAGTTCTTC.

This clone occurred once. The rearrangement joins TRBV27 to TRBJ2-3; D is unresolved. The ends were cut back, 3 bases at V and 14 bases at J, with 12 bases in the middle. The CDR3 spans 11 residues. The germline V gene has CDR1 MNHEY and CDR2 SMNVEV (reference sequence). The CDR3 nucleotides are TGTGCCAGCAGTTTCCTGGAGAACCGGTATTTT. Translation: CASSFLENRYF.

The CDR3 region is CASSLRVAYEQYF. CDR3 nucleotides: TGTGCCAGCAGCTTACGGGTCGCCTACGAGCAGTACTTC. V gene TRBV5-5 combines with J gene TRBJ2-7; D unresolved. The CDR3 loop spans 13 amino acids. Germline assignment: CDR1 SGHKS and CDR2 YYEKEE (reference sequence). Trimming pared 2 bases from V and 2 bases from J, leaving 8 bases between.

The rearrangement joins TRBV6-2 or TRBV6-3 to TRBJ2-6; D not certain. V dropped 5 bases and J dropped 0 bases, with 14 bases sitting between them. From germline, CDR1 is MNHEY and CDR2 SVGEGT. The CDR3 covers 17 residues. The CDR3 sequence: CASSPRPPSSGANVLTF. DNA for the CDR3: TGTGCCAGCAGTCCGAGGCCTCCCAGCTCTGGGGCCAACGTCCTGACTTTC.

The rearrangement links TRBV5-1 to TRBJ1-3; tentatively, D is TRBD1 (6 bases). The CDR3 runs to 16 residues. Germline-derived CDR1 and CDR2 are SGHRS and YFSETQ. V lost 2 bases to trimming and J lost 3 bases, with 15 bases between them. CDR3 region: CASSLLQGFIGNTIYF. CDR3 nucleotide sequence: TGCGCCAGCAGCTTATTACAGGGTTTCATTGGAAACACCATATATTTT. Supplemented by reference TRBV5-1 and TRBJ1-3, the full variable domain reads KAGVTQTPRYLIKTRGQQVTLSCSPISGHRSVSWYQQTPGQGLQFLFEYFSETQRNKGNFPGRFSGRQFSNSRSEMNVSTLELGDSALYLCASSLLQGFIGNTIYFGEGSWLTVV.

This clone was found once. J is TRBJ1-6 and V is TRBV6-5, with unresolved D. CDR3 size: 13 residues. Trimming removed 7 bases at V and 7 bases at J, with 11 bases between. The germline CDR1 and CDR2 sequences are MNHEY and SVGAGI. The DNA for the CDR3 is TGTGCCAGCACTAAGATCGGGAATTCACCCCTCCACTTT. It translates to CASTKIGNSPLHF.

The chain is built from TRBV11-2 and TRBJ1-1; no firm D call. Per germline, CDR1 SGHAT and CDR2 FQNNGV. This CDR3 is built from 15 residues. V gave up 5 bases and J gave up 1 base, with 14 bases separating them. As DNA, the CDR3 is TGTGCCAGCAGCCCGAACCCAAACAGGAACACTGAAGCTTTCTTT. This gives the protein CASSPNPNRNTEAFF.